This record looks at one TCR beta chain sequence and its context. Its antigen remains unidentified. The junction had 8 bases not matched to a gene; V was cut back by 4 bases and J by 1 base. CDR3 length: 16 amino acids. The germline V gene has CDR1 KGHSH and CDR2 LQKENI. Using immunoSEQ multiplex PCR, the repertoire was profiled, and TCRdb retains in-frame clones only, with some absent. The profile shows about 85,000 clones, approximately 90% of them singletons. The data were taken from a study of identifying expanded T cells in peripheral blood. Collection occurred without any documented infections or immune events in donors. General study points: Clone count variance between approximately 2-week samples rose with total template count.

V usage is TRBV18 and J usage is TRBJ2-5; 8 nucleotides agree with TRBD1. This receptor was identified in a person aged 18 to 70 in good health. Material for sequencing was blood. The CDR3 loop reads CASSRTIQGGQETQYF. As DNA, the CDR3 is TGTGCCAGCTCACGGACTATACAGGGGGGCCAAGAGACCCAGTACTTC.